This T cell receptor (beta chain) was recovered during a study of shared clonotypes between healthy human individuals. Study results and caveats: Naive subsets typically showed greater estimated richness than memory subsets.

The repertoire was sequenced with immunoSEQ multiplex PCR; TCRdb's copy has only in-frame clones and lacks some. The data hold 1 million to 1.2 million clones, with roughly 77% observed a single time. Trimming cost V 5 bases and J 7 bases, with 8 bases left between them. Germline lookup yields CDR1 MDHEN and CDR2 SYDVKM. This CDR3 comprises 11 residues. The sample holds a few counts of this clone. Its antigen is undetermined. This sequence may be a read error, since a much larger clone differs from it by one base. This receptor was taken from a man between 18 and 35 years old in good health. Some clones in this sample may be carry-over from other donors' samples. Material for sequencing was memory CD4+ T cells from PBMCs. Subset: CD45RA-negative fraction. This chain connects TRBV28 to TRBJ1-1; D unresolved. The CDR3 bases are TGTGCCAGCAGTGGAAGTTTTGAAGCTTTCTTT. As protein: CASSGSFEAFF.